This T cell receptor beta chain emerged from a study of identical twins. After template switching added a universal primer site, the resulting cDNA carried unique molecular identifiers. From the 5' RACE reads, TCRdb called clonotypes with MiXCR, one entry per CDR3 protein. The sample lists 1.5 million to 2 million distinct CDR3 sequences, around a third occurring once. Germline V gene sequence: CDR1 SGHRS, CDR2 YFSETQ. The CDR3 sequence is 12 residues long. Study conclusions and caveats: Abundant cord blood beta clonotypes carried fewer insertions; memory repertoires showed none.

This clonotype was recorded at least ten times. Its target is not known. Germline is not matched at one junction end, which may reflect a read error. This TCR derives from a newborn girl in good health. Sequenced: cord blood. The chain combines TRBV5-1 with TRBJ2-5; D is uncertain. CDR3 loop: CASSLPGETQYF. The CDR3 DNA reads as TGTGCCAGCAGTCTTCCCGGAGAGACCCAGTACTTC.